The clone carrying this TCR beta chain was seen many times. The CDR3 loop spans 14 amino acids. Germline CDR1 is SGHRS and CDR2 is YFSETQ. The V end was cut by 0 bases, the J end by 5 bases, with 10 bases between. Library preparation (for TCRbeta) was performed with unique molecular identifiers. TCRdb ran MiXCR on the PCR reads and lists one entry per CDR3 protein. The data show 240,000 or so distinct CDR3 sequences, with around 11% seen just once and around 2.8% held by the top ten. This sample was included in a study of T-cell reconstitution after alpha-beta-depleted transplantation in children. The sample in question was PBMCs from the stem cell graft donor, obtained from the stem cell graft. The V gene is TRBV5-1, the J gene TRBJ2-3; the D gene is possibly TRBD2 (6 bases). This clonotype was obtained from a human donor who donated a stem cell graft to a child with acute lymphoblastic leukemia. CDR3 sequence (DNA): TGCGCCAGCAGCTTGGGTGGGGGAGGAGATACGCAGTATTTT. Translated, it gives CASSLGGGGDTQYF.